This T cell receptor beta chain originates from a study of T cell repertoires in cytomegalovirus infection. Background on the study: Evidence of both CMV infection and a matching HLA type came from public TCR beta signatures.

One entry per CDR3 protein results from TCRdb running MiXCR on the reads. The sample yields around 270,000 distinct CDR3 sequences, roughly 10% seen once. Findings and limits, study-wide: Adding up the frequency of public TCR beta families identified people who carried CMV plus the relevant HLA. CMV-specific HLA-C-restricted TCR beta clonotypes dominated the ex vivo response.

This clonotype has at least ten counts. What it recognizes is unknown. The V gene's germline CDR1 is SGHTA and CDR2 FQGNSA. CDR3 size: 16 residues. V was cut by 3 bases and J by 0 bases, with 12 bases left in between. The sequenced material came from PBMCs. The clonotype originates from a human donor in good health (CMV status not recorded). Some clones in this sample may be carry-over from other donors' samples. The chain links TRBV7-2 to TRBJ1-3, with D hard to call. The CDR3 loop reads CASSFPTALSGNTIYF. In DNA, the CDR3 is TGTGCCAGCAGCTTCCCGACTGCCCTCTCTGGAAACACCATATATTTT.